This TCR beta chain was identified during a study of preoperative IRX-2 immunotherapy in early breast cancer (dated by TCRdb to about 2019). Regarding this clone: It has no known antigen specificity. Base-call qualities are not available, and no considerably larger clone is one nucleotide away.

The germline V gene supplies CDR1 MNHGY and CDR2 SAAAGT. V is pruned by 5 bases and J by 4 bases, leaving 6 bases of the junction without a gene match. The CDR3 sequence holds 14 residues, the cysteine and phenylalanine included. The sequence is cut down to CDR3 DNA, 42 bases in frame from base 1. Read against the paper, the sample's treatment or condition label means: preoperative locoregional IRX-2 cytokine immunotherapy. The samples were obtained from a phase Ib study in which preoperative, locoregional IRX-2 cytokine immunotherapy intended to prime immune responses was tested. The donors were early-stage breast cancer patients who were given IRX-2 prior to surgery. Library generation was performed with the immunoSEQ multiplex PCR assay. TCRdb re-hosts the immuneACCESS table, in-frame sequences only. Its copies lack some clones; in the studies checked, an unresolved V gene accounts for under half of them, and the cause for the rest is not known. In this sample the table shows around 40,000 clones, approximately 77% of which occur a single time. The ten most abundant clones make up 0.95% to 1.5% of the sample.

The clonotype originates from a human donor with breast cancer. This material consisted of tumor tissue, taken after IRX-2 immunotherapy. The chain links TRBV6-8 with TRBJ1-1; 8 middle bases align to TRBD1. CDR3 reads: CASSDFGQGTEAFF. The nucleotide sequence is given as TGTGCCAGCAGTGACTTCGGACAGGGCACTGAAGCTTTCTTT.